Described below is a single TCR beta chain sequence and its context. The data originate from a study of T cell changes during pregnancy in multiple sclerosis. Clones were sequenced by immunoSEQ multiplex PCR, and TCRdb holds only the in-frame ones, with some missing. The sample shows some 70,000 clones, more than 85% of them seen only once. V was pared by 10 bases and J by 3 bases, with 12 bases between. Germline CDR1 SEHNR, CDR2 FQNEAQ (reference sequence). The length of the CDR3 is 13 residues. This sequence was found in a female donor with multiple sclerosis, enrolled in a pregnancy study. The V and J genes are TRBV7-9 and TRBJ1-4, with no clear D. Sequenced material: peripheral blood, taken in the first trimester of pregnancy. The CDR3 reads CATLASSNEKLFF. The CDR3 DNA sequence: TGTGCCACCTTAGCCTCATCTAATGAAAAACTGTTTTTT. Drawing the rest from reference TRBV7-9 and TRBJ1-4, the complete variable domain is DTGVSQNPRHKITKRGQNVTFRCDPISEHNRLYWYRQTLGQGPEFLTYFQNEAQLEKSRLLSDRFSAERPKGSFSTLEIQRTEQGDSAMYLCATLASSNEKLFFGSGTQLSVL.